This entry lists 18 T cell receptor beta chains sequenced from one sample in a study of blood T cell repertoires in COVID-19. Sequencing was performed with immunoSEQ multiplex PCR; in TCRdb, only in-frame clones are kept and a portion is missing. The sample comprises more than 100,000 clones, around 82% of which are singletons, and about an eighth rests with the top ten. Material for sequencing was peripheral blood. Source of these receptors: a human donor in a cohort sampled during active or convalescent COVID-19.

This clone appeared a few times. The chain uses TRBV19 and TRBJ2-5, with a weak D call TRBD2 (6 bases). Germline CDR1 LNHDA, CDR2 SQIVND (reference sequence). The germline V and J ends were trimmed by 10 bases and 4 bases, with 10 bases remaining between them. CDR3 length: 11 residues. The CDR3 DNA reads TGTGCCACAAATAGCGGAGAGACCCAGTACTTC. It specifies CATNSGETQYF.

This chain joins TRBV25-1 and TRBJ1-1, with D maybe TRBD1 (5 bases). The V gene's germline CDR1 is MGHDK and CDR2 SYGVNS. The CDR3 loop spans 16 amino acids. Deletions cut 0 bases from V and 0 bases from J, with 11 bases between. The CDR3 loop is CASSEYSGIMNTEAFF. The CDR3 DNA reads TGTGCCAGCAGTGAATATTCAGGGATCATGAACACTGAAGCTTTCTTT.

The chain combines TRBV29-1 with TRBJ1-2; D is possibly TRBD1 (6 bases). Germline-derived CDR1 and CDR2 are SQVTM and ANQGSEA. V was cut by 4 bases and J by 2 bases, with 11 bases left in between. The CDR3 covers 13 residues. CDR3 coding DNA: TGCAGCGTTGCCCCCGGGACAAACTATGGCTACACCTTC. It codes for CSVAPGTNYGYTF.

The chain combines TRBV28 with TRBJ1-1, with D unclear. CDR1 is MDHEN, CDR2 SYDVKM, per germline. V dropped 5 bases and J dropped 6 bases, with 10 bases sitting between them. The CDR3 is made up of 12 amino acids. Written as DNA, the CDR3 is TGTGCCAGCAGTCAGGACTGGGCTGAAGCTTTCTTT. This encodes CASSQDWAEAFF. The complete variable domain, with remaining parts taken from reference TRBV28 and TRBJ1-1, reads DVKVTQSSRYLVKRTGEKVFLECVQDMDHENMFWYRQDPGLGLRLIYFSYDVKMKEKGDIPEGYSVSREKKERFSLILESASTNQTSMYLCASSQDWAEAFFGQGTRLTVV.

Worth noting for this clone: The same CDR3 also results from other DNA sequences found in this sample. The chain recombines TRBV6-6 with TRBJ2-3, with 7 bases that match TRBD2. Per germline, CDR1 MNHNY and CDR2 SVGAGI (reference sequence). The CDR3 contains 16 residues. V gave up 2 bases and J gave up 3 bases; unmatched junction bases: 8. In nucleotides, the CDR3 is TGTGCCAGCAGTTACGGTACGAGCGGGGATACAGATACGCAGTATTTT. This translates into CASSYGTSGDTDTQYF.

The CDR3 protein is CASSPGTVSTDTQYF. CDR3 DNA sequence: TGTGCCAGCAGCCCCGGGACAGTTAGCACAGATACGCAGTATTTT. The V and J genes are TRBV5-8 and TRBJ2-3, with 7 nucleotides matching TRBD1. The germline gives CDR1 SGHTS, CDR2 YDEGEE. The length of the CDR3 is 15 residues. The V segment lost 4 bases and the J segment 0 bases; nucleotides outside the gene matches: 5.

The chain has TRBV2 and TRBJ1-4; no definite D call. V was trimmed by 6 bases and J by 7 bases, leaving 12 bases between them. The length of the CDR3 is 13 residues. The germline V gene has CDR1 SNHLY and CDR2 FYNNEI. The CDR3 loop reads CASSFAGAEKLFF. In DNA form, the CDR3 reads TGTGCCAGCAGCTTTGCGGGCGCTGAAAAACTGTTTTTT.

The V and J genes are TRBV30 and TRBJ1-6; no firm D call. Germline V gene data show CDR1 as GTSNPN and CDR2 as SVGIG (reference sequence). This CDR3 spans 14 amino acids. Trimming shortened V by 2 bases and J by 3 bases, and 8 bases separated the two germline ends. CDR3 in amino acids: CAWSLDFYNSPLHF. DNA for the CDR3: TGTGCCTGGAGTTTGGACTTCTATAATTCACCCCTCCACTTT.

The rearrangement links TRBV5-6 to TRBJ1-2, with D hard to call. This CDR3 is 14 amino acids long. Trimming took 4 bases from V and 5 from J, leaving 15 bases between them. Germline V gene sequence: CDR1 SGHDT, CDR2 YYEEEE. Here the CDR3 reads CASSQDSFGYGYTF. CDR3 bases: TGTGCCAGCAGCCAAGACTCTTTTGGTTATGGCTACACCTTC.

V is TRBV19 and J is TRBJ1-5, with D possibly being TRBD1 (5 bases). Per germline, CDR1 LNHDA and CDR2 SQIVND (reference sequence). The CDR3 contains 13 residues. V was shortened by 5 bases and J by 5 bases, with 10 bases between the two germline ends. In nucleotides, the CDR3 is TGTGCCAGTAGTGCCCAGGGCTATCAGCCCCAGCATTTT. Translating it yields CASSAQGYQPQHF. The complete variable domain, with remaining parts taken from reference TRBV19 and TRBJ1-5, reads DGGITQSPKYLFRKEGQNVTLSCEQNLNHDAMYWYRQDPGQGLRLIYYSQIVNDFQKGDIAEGYSVSREKKESFPLTVTSAQKNPTAFYLCASSAQGYQPQHFGDGTRLSIL.

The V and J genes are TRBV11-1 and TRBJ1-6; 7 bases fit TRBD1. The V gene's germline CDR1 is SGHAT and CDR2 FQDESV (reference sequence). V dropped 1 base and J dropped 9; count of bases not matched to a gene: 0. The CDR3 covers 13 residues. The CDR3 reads CASSLDRGSPLHF. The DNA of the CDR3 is TGTGCCAGCAGCTTAGACAGGGGTTCACCCCTCCACTTT.

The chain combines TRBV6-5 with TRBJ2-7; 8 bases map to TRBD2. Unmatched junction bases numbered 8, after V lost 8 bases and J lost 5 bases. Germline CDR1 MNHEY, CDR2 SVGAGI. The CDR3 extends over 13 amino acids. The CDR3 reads CASGASGPHEQYF. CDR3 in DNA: TGTGCCAGCGGGGCTAGCGGGCCCCACGAGCAGTACTTC.

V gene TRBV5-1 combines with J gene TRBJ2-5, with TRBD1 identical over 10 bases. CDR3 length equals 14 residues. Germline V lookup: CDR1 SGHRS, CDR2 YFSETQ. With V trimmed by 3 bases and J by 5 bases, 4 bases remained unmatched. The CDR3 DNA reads TGCGCCAGCAGCTCGACAGGGGGCTGGGAGACCCAGTACTTC. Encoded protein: CASSSTGGWETQYF.

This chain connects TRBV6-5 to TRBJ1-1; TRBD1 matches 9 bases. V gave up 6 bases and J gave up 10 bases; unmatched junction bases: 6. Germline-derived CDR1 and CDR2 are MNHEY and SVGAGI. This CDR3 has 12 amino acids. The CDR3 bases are TGTGCCAGCAGGCCCGACAGGGGGGTAGCTTTCTTT. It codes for CASRPDRGVAFF.

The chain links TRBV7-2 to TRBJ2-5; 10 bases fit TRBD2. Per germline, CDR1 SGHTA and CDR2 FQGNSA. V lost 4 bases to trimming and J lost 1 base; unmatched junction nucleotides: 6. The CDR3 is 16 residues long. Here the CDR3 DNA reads TGTGCCAGCAGCTGGGTAGCGGGGGGTCTCCAAGAGACCCAGTACTTC. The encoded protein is CASSWVAGGLQETQYF.

The CDR3 is CASSPSGAGANVLTF. The CDR3 bases are TGTGCCAGCAGCCCTTCAGGGGCGGGGGCCAACGTCCTGACTTTC. V is TRBV11-3 and J is TRBJ2-6; tentatively, D is TRBD1 (6 bases). This CDR3 contains 15 residues. Trimming left V 5 bases short and J 4 bases short, with 12 bases between. CDR1 is SGHNT and CDR2 is YENEEA in the germline V gene.

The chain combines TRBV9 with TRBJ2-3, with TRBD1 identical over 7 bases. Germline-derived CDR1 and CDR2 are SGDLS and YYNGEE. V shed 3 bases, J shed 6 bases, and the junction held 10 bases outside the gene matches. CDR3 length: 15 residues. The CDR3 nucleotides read TGTGCCAGCAGCGCCAGGACAGGCGAAGGGGATACGCAGTATTTT. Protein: CASSARTGEGDTQYF.

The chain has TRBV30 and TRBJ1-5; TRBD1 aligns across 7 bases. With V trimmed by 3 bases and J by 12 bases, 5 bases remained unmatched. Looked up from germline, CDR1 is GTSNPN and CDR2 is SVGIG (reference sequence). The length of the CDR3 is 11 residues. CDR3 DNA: TGTGCCTGGAGCGCAACAGGGGTCCAGCATTTT. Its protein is CAWSATGVQHF.